This TCR beta chain was recorded in a study of blood T cell repertoires in COVID-19. Sequenced by immunoSEQ multiplex PCR; TCRdb stores in-frame clones only, minus some. The sample holds around 290,000 clones, over 75% seen once. Germline-derived CDR1 and CDR2 are LGHNA and YNFKEQ. With 3 bases removed from V and 4 bases from J, the gap between germline ends came to 15 bases. This CDR3 is 15 amino acids long. Residents of approximately 25 US areas, aged roughly 18 to 90 years, made up the participants. V usage is TRBV4-2 and J usage is TRBJ1-2; maybe TRBD1 (6 bases). The specimen was PBMCs or T cells enriched from blood (not recorded which). The TCR sequence derives from a woman in her 30s who had recovered from COVID-19. The CDR3 region has the DNA TGTGCCAGCAGCCATGGACAGAGACTACTCTATGGCTACACCTTC. Its protein product is CASSHGQRLLYGYTF.